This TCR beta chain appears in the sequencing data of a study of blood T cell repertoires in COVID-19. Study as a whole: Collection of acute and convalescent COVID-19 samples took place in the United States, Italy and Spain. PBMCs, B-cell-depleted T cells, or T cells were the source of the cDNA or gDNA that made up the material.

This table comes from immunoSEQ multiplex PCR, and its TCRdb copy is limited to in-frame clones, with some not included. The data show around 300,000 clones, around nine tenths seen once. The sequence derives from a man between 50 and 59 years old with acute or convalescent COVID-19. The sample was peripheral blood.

The CDR3: CASTPSGGYNEQFF. The CDR3 DNA is TGTGCCAGCACCCCCAGCGGGGGCTACAATGAGCAGTTCTTC. The chain recombines TRBV3-1 (or the pseudogene TRBV3-2) with TRBJ2-1; TRBD2 agrees at 8 bases. CDR1 and CDR2 (germline): LGHDT, YNNKEL (reference sequence). The CDR3 is 14 residues long. V lost 7 bases, J lost 3 bases, and 5 bases stayed unmatched.